These 6 T cell receptor beta chains were all obtained from the same sample, sequenced in a study of blood T cell repertoires in COVID-19. Only in-frame clones appear in the TCRdb table, and some are missing; sequencing was by immunoSEQ multiplex PCR. The data contain hundreds of thousands of clones, around 81% of them singletons. Specimen: peripheral blood. The receptor set was obtained from an elderly woman with COVID-19, enrolled during active disease.

V usage is TRBV9 and J usage is TRBJ2-1; D possibly corresponds to TRBD1 (7 bases). Looked up from germline, CDR1 is SGDLS and CDR2 is YYNGEE. V was clipped by 4 bases and J by 5 bases, with 10 bases between them. This CDR3 comprises 13 residues. CDR3 region: CASSSGGNNEQFF. Here the CDR3 DNA reads TGTGCCAGCAGCTCAGGGGGGAACAATGAGCAGTTCTTC.

The chain combines TRBV6-5 with TRBJ1-4, with a weak D call TRBD1 (5 bases). V gave up 8 bases and J gave up 4 bases, with 14 bases separating them. The CDR3 contains 14 residues. Germline-derived CDR1 and CDR2 are MNHEY and SVGAGI. The CDR3 DNA is TGTGCCAGCCAGGCAGGGCAGGGTAATGAAAAACTGTTTTTT. Translation gives CASQAGQGNEKLFF.

V usage is TRBV3-1 (or the pseudogene TRBV3-2) and J usage is TRBJ1-2; D might be TRBD1 (5 bases). Trimming stripped 5 bases from V and 3 bases from J, with 10 bases between. Germline V gene lookup returns CDR1 LGHDT and CDR2 YNNKEL (reference sequence). This CDR3 spans 13 amino acids. Here the CDR3 DNA reads TGTGCCAGCAGCTTCAGGGTAGACTATGGCTACACCTTC. It translates to CASSFRVDYGYTF.

This sequence joins TRBV15 and TRBJ1-2, with D unresolved. The CDR3 spans 14 residues. V dropped 0 bases and J dropped 7 bases, with 12 bases sitting between them. Germline CDR1 is LNHNV and CDR2 is YYDKDF (reference sequence). CDR3 sequence (DNA): TGTGCCACCAGCAGAGAGTCACACGATCCTGGCTACACCTTC. It encodes CATSRESHDPGYTF.

The V call is TRBV6-5, the J call TRBJ2-3; D may be TRBD2 (5 bases). From germline, CDR1 is MNHEY and CDR2 SVGAGI. V was cut by 6 bases and J by 14 bases, with 21 bases left in between. CDR3 length equals 13 residues. The CDR3 region is CASRGLAPGVWYF. DNA for the CDR3: TGTGCCAGCAGAGGGCTAGCCCCGGGTGTATGGTATTTT.

About this clone itself: Mismatch with germline at one junction end may stem from a read error. J is TRBJ2-3 and V is TRBV7-7; 8 nucleotides agree with TRBD2. The CDR3 sequence is 16 residues long. Germline-derived CDR1 and CDR2 are SSHAT and FNYEAQ (reference sequence). The CDR3 sequence: CASSALAGERTDTQYF. In DNA form, the CDR3 reads TGTGCTAGCAGCGCCCTAGCGGGTGAACGCACAGATACGCAGTATTTT.